The 9 T cell receptor beta chains in this list originate from one sample, sequenced in a study of T cell responses to AZD1222 COVID-19 vaccine. Only in-frame clones appear in the TCRdb table, and some are missing; sequencing was by immunoSEQ multiplex PCR. The sample yields 110,000 to 150,000 clones, approximately 83% seen once. The source material was peripheral blood, sampled on day 0 of AZD1222 vaccination. These receptors were obtained from an adult in good health.

The chain recombines TRBV15 with TRBJ1-2; D is possibly TRBD1 (5 bases). Trimming stripped 0 bases from V and 4 bases from J, with 12 bases between. Germline V CDR1 and CDR2: LNHNV, YYDKDF (reference sequence). The CDR3 has 15 residues. CDR3 nucleotide sequence: TGTGCCACCAGCAGAGATGTTGCAGGGTTCTATGGCTACACCTTC. Protein: CATSRDVAGFYGYTF.

The V and J genes are TRBV19 and TRBJ1-4, with D unclear. The ends were cut back, 3 bases at V and 3 bases at J, with 8 bases in the middle. Germline V gene lookup returns CDR1 LNHDA and CDR2 SQIVND (reference sequence). CDR3 length equals 14 residues. This CDR3 is CASSIRQSNEKLFF. In DNA form, the CDR3 reads TGTGCCAGTAGTATTCGGCAGTCTAATGAAAAACTGTTTTTT.

This sequence joins TRBV30 and TRBJ1-2; D uncertain. CDR3 length equals 12 residues. Trimming stripped 5 bases from V and 8 bases from J, with 15 bases between. Germline CDR1 GTSNPN, CDR2 SVGIG (reference sequence). Here the CDR3 reads CAWGEEAGGYTF. Written as DNA, the CDR3 is TGTGCCTGGGGTGAGGAAGCTGGCGGCTACACCTTC.

The chain recombines TRBV11-2 with TRBJ2-1; D is ambiguous. The V end was cut by 1 base, the J end by 7 bases, with 14 bases between. The CDR3 totals 15 residues. Germline V gene lookup returns CDR1 SGHAT and CDR2 FQNNGV. The CDR3 sequence is CASSLGVQGTNEQFF. Written as DNA, the CDR3 is TGTGCCAGCAGCTTAGGCGTTCAAGGCACGAATGAGCAGTTCTTC.

The genes are TRBV23-1 and TRBJ2-7, with 8 bases that match TRBD2. TRBV23-1 is marked as an open reading frame, function uncertain. V dropped 0 bases and J dropped 3; count of bases not matched to a gene: 4. This CDR3 comprises 15 residues. The CDR3 region is CASSQSSGSLYEQYF. The DNA of the CDR3 is TGCGCCAGCAGTCAATCGAGCGGGAGCCTCTACGAGCAGTACTTC.

The chain has TRBV6-1 and TRBJ2-7; no firm D call. Trimming stripped 3 bases from V and 3 bases from J, with 12 bases between. Germline V gene data show CDR1 as MNHNS and CDR2 as SASEGT. There are 14 residues in the CDR3. The CDR3 loop is CASSEGQILYEQYF. The CDR3 DNA sequence: TGTGCCAGCAGTGAGGGTCAGATACTCTACGAGCAGTACTTC.

The V and J genes are TRBV9 and TRBJ1-1, with D possibly TRBD1 on 5 matching bases. Germline CDR1 and CDR2: SGDLS and YYNGEE. Trimming removed 3 bases from V and 1 base from J, with 7 bases in between. The CDR3 consists of 13 residues. CDR3 nucleotides: TGTGCCAGCAGCGGCAGGGAGAACACTGAAGCTTTCTTT. It is translated as CASSGRENTEAFF.

The genes are TRBV19 and TRBJ2-3, with unresolved D. The CDR3 has 14 amino acids. The ends were cut back, 3 bases at V and 1 base at J, with 8 bases in the middle. Germline CDR1 is LNHDA and CDR2 is SQIVND (reference sequence). The CDR3 loop is CASSMTSRTDTQYF. DNA for the CDR3: TGTGCCAGTAGTATGACCAGCCGCACAGATACGCAGTATTTT.

The J gene is TRBJ1-1, the V gene TRBV10-3, with D hard to call. This CDR3 comprises 15 residues. V was cut by 0 bases and J by 3 bases, with 11 bases left in between. Germline V gene sequence: CDR1 ENHRY, CDR2 SYGVKD. The CDR3: CAISESVYGYTEAFF. In DNA form, the CDR3 reads TGTGCCATCAGTGAGTCGGTCTACGGATACACTGAAGCTTTCTTT.